This T cell receptor beta chain was documented in a study of T cell responses to AZD1222 COVID-19 vaccine (dated by TCRdb to about 2021). About the investigation overall: AZD1222 recipients with second doses at about 4 weeks or about 12 weeks were pooled, because spike-specific TCR depth and breadth did not differ between schedules. Trial participants were enrolled into age subgroups of 18-55, 56-69 and 70-plus years, which contained 148, 28 and 57 TCR-sequenced participants, respectively. A total of about 250 trial participants underwent TCR sequencing, of whom 200 to 220 had received two doses of AZD1222 and about 25 had received two doses of the MenACWY control vaccine. Beyond this particular receptor, the publication reports: Participants were mostly white British and included more females than males, and it was suggested by the authors that clonal diversity may have been underestimated. The 56-69-year group was small, and its depth increase did not reach significance, likely because of low power. Because no day 14 peak-response samples were available, repertoires were characterized only after the peak T cell response. A significant rise in spike-specific TCR breadth and depth was observed after two AZD1222 doses relative to day 0 and relative to MenACWY recipients. The whole spike protein was spanned by vaccine-associated CD4 TCRs, and dominant responses were seen in regions 160-218 and 743-854. Conclusions about previously exposed vaccinees are limited because only six or seven AZD1222 recipients were SARS-CoV-2 seropositive at baseline. Epitopes outside the regions mutated in the B.1.351 and B.1.1.7 variants were reportedly recognized by nearly half of the unique spike-specific TCRs.

According to the study, the label for this sample's time point signals: baseline before first vaccination. Vaccinee samples were obtained from the UK trials COV001 and COV002, which included a single-blind randomized controlled phase 2/3 trial of AZD1222 (ChAdOx1 nCoV-19) in healthy adults. For TCRbeta chain sequencing, PBMC samples were collected from trial participants at day 0 and at day 28 after the second dose. About this clone itself: Its antigen remains unidentified. It has no much larger one-base neighbor in the sample; base qualities were not kept.

The CDR3 regions of human TCRbeta chains were subjected to immunosequencing. The authors processed their data as follows. TCRs in the repertoires were matched against a reference library of SARS-CoV-2-specific TCRs that had been generated with the MIRA antigen-specificity platform. Breadth was defined as the fraction of unique TCRs that were SARS-CoV-2-associated, and depth was defined as the fraction of total T cells that were SARS-CoV-2-associated. Using the MIRA data, every spike-specific TCR was mapped to the spike region that the TCR reacted to and assigned to either a CD4 or a CD8 class. Log10-transformed breadth and depth values were compared by one-way ANOVA with Sidak's multiple comparisons tests. Sourced from immuneACCESS, this table was stored by TCRdb with only in-frame sequences that have V and J called. A share of the clones is absent; for the studies checked, an unresolved V gene accounts for under half, and the remainder has no known explanation. D and trimming were read from the DNA, whereas the V and J calls and clone size are those reported in that table. The sample table lists 90,000 to 100,000 clones, about 89% of them with a count of one. The ten most abundant clones make up roughly 4% of the sample.

V loses 4 bases, J loses 7 bases, and the germline ends lie 23 bases apart. The CDR3 covers 17 residues, taking in both the cysteine and the phenylalanine. Kept here is only the CDR3 DNA, which spans 51 bases and is read in frame from base 1. From a lookup of the germline V gene, CDR1 and CDR2 are SGHRS and YFSETQ. The rearrangement joined TRBV5-1 to TRBJ1-4, with a tentative D gene TRBD1 over 5 matching bases. The sequence derives from an adult in good health. The input for sequencing was peripheral blood, taken on day 0 of AZD1222 vaccination. The DNA sequence follows: TGCGCCAGCAGCGATCTTTCTCCGGGGCCACCGGGTGAAAAACTGTTTTTT. It is translated as CASSDLSPGPPGEKLFF.